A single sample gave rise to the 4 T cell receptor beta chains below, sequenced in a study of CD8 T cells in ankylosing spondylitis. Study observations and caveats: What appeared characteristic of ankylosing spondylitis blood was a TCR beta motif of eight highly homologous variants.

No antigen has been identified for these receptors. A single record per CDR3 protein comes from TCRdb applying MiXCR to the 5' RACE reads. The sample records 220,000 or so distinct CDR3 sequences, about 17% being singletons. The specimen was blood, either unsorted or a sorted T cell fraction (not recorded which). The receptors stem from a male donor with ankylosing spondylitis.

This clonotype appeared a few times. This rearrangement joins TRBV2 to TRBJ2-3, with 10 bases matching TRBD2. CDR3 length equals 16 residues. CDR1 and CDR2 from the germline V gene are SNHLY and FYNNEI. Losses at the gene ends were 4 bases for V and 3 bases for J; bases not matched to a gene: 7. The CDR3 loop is CASSALSGGTTDTQYF. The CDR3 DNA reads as TGTGCCAGCAGTGCACTTAGCGGGGGGACTACAGATACGCAGTATTTT.

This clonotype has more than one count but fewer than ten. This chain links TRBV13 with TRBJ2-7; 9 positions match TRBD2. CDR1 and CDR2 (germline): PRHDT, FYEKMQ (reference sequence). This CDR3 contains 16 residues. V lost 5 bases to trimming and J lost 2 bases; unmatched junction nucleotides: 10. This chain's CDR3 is CASSPPIAGATYEQYF. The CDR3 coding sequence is TGTGCCAGCAGCCCGCCCATAGCGGGGGCAACCTACGAGCAGTACTTC. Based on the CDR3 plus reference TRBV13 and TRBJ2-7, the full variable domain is AAGVIQSPRHLIKEKRETATLKCYPIPRHDTVYWYQQGPGQDPQFLISFYEKMQSDKGSIPDRFSAQQFSDYHSELNMSSLELGDSALYFCASSPPIAGATYEQYFGPGTRLTVT.

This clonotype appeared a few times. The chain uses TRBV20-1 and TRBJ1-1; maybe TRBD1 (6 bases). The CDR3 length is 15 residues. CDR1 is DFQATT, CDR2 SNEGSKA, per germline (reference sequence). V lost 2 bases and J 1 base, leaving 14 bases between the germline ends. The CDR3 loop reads CSARSVRGRNTEAFF. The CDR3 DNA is TGCAGTGCTAGATCGGTCAGGGGACGGAACACTGAAGCTTTCTTT.

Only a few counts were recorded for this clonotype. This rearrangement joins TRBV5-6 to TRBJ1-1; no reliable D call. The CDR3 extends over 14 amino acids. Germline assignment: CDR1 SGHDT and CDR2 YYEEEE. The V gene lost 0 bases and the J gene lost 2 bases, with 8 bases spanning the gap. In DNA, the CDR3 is TGTGCCAGCAGCTTGGCCCAGAAAAACACTGAAGCTTTCTTT. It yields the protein CASSLAQKNTEAFF. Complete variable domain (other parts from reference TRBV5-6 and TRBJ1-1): DAGVTQSPTHLIKTRGQQVTLRCSPKSGHDTVSWYQQALGQGPQFIFQYYEEEERQRGNFPDRFSGHQFPNYSSELNVNALLLGDSALYLCASSLAQKNTEAFFGQGTRLTVV.